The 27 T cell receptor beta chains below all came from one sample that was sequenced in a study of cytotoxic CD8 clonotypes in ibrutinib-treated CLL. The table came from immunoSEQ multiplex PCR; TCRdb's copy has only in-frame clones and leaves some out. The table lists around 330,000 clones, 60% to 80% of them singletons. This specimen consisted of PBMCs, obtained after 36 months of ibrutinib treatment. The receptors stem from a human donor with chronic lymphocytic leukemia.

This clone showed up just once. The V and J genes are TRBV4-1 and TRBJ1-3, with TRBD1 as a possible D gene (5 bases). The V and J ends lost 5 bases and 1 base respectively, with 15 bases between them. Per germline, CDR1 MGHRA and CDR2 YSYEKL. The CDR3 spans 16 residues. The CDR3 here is CASSNPLGDSGNTIYF. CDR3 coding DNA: TGCGCCAGCAGCAACCCGTTGGGGGATTCTGGAAACACCATATATTTT.

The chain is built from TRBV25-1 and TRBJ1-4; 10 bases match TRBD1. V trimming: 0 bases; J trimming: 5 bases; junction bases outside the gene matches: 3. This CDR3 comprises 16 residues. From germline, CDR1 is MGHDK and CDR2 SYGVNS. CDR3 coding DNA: TGTGCCAGCAGTGAATACGGGACAGGGGAGAATGAAAAACTGTTTTTT. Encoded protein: CASSEYGTGENEKLFF.

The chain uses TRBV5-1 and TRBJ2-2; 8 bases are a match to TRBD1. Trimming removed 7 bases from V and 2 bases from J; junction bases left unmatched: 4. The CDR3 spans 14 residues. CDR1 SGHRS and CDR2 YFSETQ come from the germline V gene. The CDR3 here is CASSTGDNTGELFF. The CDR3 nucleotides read TGCGCCAGCTCGACAGGGGATAACACCGGGGAGCTGTTTTTT.

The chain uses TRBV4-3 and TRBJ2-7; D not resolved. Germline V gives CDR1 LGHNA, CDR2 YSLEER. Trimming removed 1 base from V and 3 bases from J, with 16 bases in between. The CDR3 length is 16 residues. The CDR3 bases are TGCGCCAGCAGCCAAGTACGCATCTTGTCCCACTACGAGCAGTACTTC. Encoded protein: CASSQVRILSHYEQYF.

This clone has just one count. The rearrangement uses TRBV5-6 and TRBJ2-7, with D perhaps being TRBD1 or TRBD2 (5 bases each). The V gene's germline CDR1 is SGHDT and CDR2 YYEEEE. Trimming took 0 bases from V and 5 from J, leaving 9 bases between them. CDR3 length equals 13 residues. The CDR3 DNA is TGTGCCAGCAGCTTGGAACTAGGGGACGAGCAGTACTTC. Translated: CASSLELGDEQYF.

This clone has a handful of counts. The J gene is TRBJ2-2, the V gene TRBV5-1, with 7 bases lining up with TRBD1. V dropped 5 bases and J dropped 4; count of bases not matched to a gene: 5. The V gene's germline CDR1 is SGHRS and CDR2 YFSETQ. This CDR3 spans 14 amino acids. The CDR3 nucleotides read TGCGCCAGCAGAGGGGGCGACGGCACCGGGGAGCTGTTTTTT. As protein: CASRGGDGTGELFF.

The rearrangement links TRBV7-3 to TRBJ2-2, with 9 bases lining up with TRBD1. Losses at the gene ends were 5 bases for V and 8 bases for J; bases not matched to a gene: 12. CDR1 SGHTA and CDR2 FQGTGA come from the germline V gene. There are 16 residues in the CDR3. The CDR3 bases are TGTGCCAGCAGCCCCCGACAGGGGGACGTCGGAGGGGAGCTGTTTTTT. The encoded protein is CASSPRQGDVGGELFF.

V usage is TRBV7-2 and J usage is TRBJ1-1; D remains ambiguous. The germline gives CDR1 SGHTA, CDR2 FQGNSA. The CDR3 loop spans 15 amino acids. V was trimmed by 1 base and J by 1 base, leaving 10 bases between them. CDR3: CASSLESGRNTEAFF. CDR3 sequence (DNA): TGTGCCAGCAGCTTAGAGTCGGGCAGGAACACTGAAGCTTTCTTT. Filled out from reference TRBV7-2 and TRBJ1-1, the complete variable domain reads GAGVSQSPSNKVTEKGKDVELRCDPISGHTALYWYRQSLGQGLEFLIYFQGNSAPDKSGLPSDRFSAERTGGSVSTLTIQRTQQEDSAVYLCASSLESGRNTEAFFGQGTRLTVV.

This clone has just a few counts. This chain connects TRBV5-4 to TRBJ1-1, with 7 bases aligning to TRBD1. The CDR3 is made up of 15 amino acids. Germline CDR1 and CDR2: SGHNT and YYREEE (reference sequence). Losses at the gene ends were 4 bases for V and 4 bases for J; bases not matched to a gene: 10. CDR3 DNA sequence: TGTGCCAGCAGCCCCACTACAGGGGTGGGCACTGAAGCTTTCTTT. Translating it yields CASSPTTGVGTEAFF.

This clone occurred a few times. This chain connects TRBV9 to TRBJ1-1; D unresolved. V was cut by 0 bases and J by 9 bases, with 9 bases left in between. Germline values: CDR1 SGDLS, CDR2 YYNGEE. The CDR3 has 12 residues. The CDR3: CASSVVGGKAFF. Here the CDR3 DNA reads TGTGCCAGCAGCGTAGTAGGTGGGAAAGCTTTCTTT.

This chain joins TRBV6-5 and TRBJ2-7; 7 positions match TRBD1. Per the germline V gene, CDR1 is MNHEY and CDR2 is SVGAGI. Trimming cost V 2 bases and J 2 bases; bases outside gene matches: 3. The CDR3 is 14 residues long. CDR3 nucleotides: TGTGCCAGCAGTTACGACAGGGCGACCTACGAGCAGTACTTC. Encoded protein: CASSYDRATYEQYF.

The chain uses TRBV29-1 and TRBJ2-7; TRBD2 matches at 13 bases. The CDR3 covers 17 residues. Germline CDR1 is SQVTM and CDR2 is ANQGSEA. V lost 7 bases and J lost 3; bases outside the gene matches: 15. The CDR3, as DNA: TGCAGCGCCCCTGGACTAGCGGGAGCACCGCGGCGCTACGAGCAGTACTTC. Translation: CSAPGLAGAPRRYEQYF.

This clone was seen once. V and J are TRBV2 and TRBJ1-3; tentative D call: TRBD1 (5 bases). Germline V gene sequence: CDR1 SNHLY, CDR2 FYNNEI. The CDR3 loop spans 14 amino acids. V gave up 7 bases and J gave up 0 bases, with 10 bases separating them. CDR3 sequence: CASKPGTSGNTIYF. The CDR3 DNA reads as TGTGCCAGCAAACCGGGGACCTCTGGAAACACCATATATTTT.

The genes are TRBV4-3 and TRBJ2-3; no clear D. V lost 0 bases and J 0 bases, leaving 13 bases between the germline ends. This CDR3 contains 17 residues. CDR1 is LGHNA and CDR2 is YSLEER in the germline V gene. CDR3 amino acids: CASSQDSSRASTDTQYF. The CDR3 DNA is TGCGCCAGCAGCCAAGATTCGTCACGGGCTAGCACAGATACGCAGTATTTT.

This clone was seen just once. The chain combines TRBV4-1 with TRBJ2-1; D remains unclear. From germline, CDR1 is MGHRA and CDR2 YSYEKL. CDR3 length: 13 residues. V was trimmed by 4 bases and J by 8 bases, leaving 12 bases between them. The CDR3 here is CASSPGPVDEQFF. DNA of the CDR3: TGCGCCAGCAGCCCTGGCCCCGTCGATGAGCAGTTCTTC.

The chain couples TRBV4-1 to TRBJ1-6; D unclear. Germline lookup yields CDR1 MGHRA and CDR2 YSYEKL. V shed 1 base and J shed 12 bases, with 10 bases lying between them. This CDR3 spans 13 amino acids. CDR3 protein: CASSQGPRQPLHF. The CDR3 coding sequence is TGCGCCAGCAGCCAAGGGCCCCGCCAACCCCTCCACTTT.

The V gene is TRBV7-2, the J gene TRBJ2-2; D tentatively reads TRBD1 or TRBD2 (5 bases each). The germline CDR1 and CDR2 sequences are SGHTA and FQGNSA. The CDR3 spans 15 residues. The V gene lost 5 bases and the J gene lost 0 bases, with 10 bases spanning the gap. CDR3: CASSRDGSNTGELFF. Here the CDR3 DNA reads TGTGCCAGCAGCCGGGACGGATCGAACACCGGGGAGCTGTTTTTT.

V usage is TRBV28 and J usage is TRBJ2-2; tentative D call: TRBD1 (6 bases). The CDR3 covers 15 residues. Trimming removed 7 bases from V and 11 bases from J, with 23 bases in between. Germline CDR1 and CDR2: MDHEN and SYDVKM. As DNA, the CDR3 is TGTGCCAGCACGATAAACAGGGTGTTTCGTGGTGAGCTGTTTTTT. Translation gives CASTINRVFRGELFF.

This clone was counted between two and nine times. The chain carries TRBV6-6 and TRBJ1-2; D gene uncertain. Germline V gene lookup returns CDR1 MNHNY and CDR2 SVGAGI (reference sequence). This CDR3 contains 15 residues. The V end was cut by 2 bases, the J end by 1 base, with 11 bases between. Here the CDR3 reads CASSYGGQLNYGYTF. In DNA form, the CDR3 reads TGTGCCAGCAGTTACGGCGGGCAGCTTAACTATGGCTACACCTTC.

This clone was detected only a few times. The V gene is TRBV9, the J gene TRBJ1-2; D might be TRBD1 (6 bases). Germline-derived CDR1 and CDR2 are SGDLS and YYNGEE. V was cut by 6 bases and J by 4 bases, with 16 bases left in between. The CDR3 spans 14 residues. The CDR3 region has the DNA TGTGCCAGCACCCCAGTGGGGGCCCCCTATGGCTACACCTTC. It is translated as CASTPVGAPYGYTF.

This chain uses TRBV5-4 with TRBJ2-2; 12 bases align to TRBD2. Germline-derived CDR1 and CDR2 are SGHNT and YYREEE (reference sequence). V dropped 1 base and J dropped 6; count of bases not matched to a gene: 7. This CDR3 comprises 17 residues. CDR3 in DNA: TGTGCCAGCAGCTTGTCCCTAGCGGGAGGGCTGGCCGGGGAGCTGTTTTTT. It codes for CASSLSLAGGLAGELFF.

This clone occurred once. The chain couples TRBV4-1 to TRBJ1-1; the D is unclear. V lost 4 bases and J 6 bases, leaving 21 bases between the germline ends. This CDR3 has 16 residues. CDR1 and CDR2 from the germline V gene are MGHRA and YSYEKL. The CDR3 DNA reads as TGCGCCAGCAGCCCCGGGGATCCCGTCTCGGGTCCTGAAGCTTTCTTT. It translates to CASSPGDPVSGPEAFF.

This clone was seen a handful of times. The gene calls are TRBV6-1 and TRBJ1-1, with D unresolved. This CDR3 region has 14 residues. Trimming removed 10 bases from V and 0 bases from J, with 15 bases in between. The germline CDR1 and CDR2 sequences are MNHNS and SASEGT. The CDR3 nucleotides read TGTGCCACCGTCAGACGGAGCATGAACACTGAAGCTTTCTTT. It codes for CATVRRSMNTEAFF.

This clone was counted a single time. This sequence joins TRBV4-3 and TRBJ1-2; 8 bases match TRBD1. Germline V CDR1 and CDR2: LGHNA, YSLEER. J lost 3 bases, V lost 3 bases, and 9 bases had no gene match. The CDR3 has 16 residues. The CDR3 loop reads CASSHSTDRVHYGYTF. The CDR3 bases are TGCGCCAGCAGCCATTCCACGGACAGGGTACACTATGGCTACACCTTC.

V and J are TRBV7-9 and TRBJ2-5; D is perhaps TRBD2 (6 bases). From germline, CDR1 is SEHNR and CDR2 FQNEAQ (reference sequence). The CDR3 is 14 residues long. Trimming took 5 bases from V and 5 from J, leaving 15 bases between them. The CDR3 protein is CASSINLAWETQYF. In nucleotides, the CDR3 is TGTGCCAGCAGCATAAACCTAGCGTGGGAGACCCAGTACTTC.

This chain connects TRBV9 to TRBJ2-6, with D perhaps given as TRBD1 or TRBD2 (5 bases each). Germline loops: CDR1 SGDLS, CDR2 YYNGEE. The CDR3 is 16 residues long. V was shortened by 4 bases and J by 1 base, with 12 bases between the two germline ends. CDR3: CASSPRGVSGANVLTF. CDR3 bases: TGTGCCAGCAGCCCTAGAGGGGTGTCTGGGGCCAACGTCCTGACTTTC.

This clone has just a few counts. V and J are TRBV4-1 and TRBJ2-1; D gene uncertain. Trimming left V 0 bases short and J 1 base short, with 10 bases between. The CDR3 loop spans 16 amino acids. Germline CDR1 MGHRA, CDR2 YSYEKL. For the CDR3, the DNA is TGCGCCAGCAGCCAAGATTCCGGGTGGTCCTACAATGAGCAGTTCTTC. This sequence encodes CASSQDSGWSYNEQFF.